This passage covers 25 T cell receptor beta chains from one sample sequenced in a study of blood T cell repertoires in COVID-19. The assay was immunoSEQ multiplex PCR, and TCRdb's table has in-frame clones only and misses some. Altogether about 96,000 clones are present, 84% being singletons, with the ten largest covering roughly 17%. The sequenced sample was peripheral blood. Source of these receptors: a woman aged 60-70 years with acute or convalescent COVID-19.

This clone was recorded at least ten times. The chain joins TRBV11-2 to TRBJ1-1; TRBD1 matches 9 bases. Germline lookup yields CDR1 SGHAT and CDR2 FQNNGV. The V gene end was trimmed by 5 bases and the J gene end by 3 bases; junction bases not matched to a gene: 7. The CDR3 is 15 amino acids. CDR3 loop: CASSALQGAYTEAFF. The DNA of the CDR3 is TGTGCCAGCAGCGCCTTACAGGGGGCTTACACTGAAGCTTTCTTT.

The chain's CDR3 is CASSPSAGDQPQHF. The CDR3 coding sequence is TGCGCCAGCAGCCCCTCTGCAGGGGATCAGCCCCAGCATTTT. This chain joins TRBV5-1 and TRBJ1-5, with D maybe TRBD1 (6 bases). Between the trimmed V and J ends, which lost 4 bases and 5 bases, there was a span of 13 bases. The CDR3 contains 14 residues. Looked up from germline, CDR1 is SGHRS and CDR2 is YFSETQ.

The chain has TRBV7-2 and TRBJ2-7; a weak D match, TRBD1 (5 bases). This CDR3 spans 14 amino acids. The V and J ends lost 1 base and 2 bases respectively, with 9 bases between them. The germline gives CDR1 SGHTA, CDR2 FQGNSA. The CDR3 DNA reads as TGTGCCAGCAGCTTAGTTCAGGGAACCTACGAGCAGTACTTC. Translation: CASSLVQGTYEQYF. The whole variable domain, filled in from reference TRBV7-2 and TRBJ2-7, reads GAGVSQSPSNKVTEKGKDVELRCDPISGHTALYWYRQSLGQGLEFLIYFQGNSAPDKSGLPSDRFSAERTGGSVSTLTIQRTQQEDSAVYLCASSLVQGTYEQYFGPGTRLTVT.

V and J are TRBV9 and TRBJ1-1; TRBD1 matches at 12 bases. V was pared by 1 base and J by 0 bases, with 1 base of the junction left unmatched. The CDR3 has 16 residues. The germline gives CDR1 SGDLS, CDR2 YYNGEE. CDR3 DNA sequence: TGTGCCAGCAGCGTACGGGACAGGGGGCTGAACACTGAAGCTTTCTTT. It translates to CASSVRDRGLNTEAFF.

This chain connects TRBV7-2 to TRBJ2-3; 12 nucleotides match TRBD2. The V gene end was trimmed by 4 bases and the J gene end by 4 bases; junction bases not matched to a gene: 6. CDR1 and CDR2 from the germline V gene are SGHTA and FQGNSA. The CDR3 is made up of 16 amino acids. The CDR3 bases are TGTGCCAGCAGCTCCGGACTAGCGGGGCTTGCAGATACGCAGTATTTT. Translating gives CASSSGLAGLADTQYF.

The V call is TRBV5-1, the J call TRBJ2-6; 8 bases are a match to TRBD1. The germline gives CDR1 SGHRS, CDR2 YFSETQ. The junction had 6 bases not matched to a gene; V was cut back by 0 bases and J by 1 base. The CDR3 is made up of 18 amino acids. CDR3 nucleotide sequence: TGCGCCAGCAGCTTGGCCGGGACAGGAGGGTCTGGGGCCAACGTCCTGACTTTC. It specifies CASSLAGTGGSGANVLTF.

This sequence joins TRBV5-1 and TRBJ2-1, with D hard to call. Germline V lookup: CDR1 SGHRS, CDR2 YFSETQ. Trimming removed 0 bases at V and 8 bases at J, with 9 bases between. The CDR3 is 13 residues long. The CDR3 DNA sequence: TGCGCCAGCAGCTTGGAGGCCCGGGATGAGCAGTTCTTC. Translating it yields CASSLEARDEQFF.

The genes are TRBV2 and TRBJ1-4; no clear D gene. This CDR3 region has 15 residues. V was pared by 5 bases and J by 3 bases, with 13 bases between. From germline, CDR1 is SNHLY and CDR2 FYNNEI. CDR3 nucleotide sequence: TGTGCCAGCAGTATCCTTACCTTAGCTAATGAAAAACTGTTTTTT. Its protein is CASSILTLANEKLFF. Using reference TRBV2 and TRBJ1-4 for the parts outside the CDR3, the full variable domain is EPEVTQTPSHQVTQMGQEVILRCVPISNHLYFYWYRQILGQKVEFLVSFYNNEISEKSEIFDDQFSVERPDGSNFTLKIRSTKLEDSAMYFCASSILTLANEKLFFGSGTQLSVL.

The genes are TRBV5-6 and TRBJ2-3; D not certain. The CDR3 has 14 amino acids. Germline loops: CDR1 SGHDT, CDR2 YYEEEE. The V gene lost 4 bases and the J gene lost 1 base, with 10 bases spanning the gap. The CDR3 region has the DNA TGTGCCAGCAGCCCGACTTGGGGCACAGATACGCAGTATTTT. Its translation: CASSPTWGTDTQYF.

The chain recombines TRBV5-6 with TRBJ2-2; a weak D match, TRBD2 (6 bases). Germline CDR1 SGHDT, CDR2 YYEEEE. Trimming left V 1 base short and J 3 bases short, with 16 bases between. The CDR3 runs to 17 residues. CDR3 DNA: TGTGCCAGCAGCTTGCCTGGCGGCAGGGACTACACCGGGGAGCTGTTTTTT. Its translation is CASSLPGGRDYTGELFF.

This clone appeared a few times. The chain joins TRBV5-4 to TRBJ1-2; the D gene is possibly TRBD1 (5 bases). The CDR3 loop spans 13 amino acids. V dropped 10 bases and J dropped 0 bases, with 13 bases sitting between them. CDR1 is SGHNT and CDR2 is YYREEE in the germline V gene (reference sequence). The CDR3: CAGRQTPNYGYTF. The CDR3 coding sequence is TGTGCCGGCCGACAGACTCCTAACTATGGCTACACCTTC.

The rearrangement joins TRBV3-1 (or the pseudogene TRBV3-2) to TRBJ1-1; D unclear. Germline V gives CDR1 LGHDT, CDR2 YNNKEL (reference sequence). The CDR3 has 13 residues. Trimming took 2 bases from V and 7 from J, leaving 11 bases between them. CDR3 nucleotides: TGTGCCAGCAGCCAAAGTCGAGCGAGTGAAGCTTTCTTT. This sequence encodes CASSQSRASEAFF.

The chain carries TRBV2 and TRBJ2-1, with 10 bases that match TRBD2. The germline gives CDR1 SNHLY, CDR2 FYNNEI. Trimming cost V 6 bases and J 7 bases; bases outside gene matches: 12. This CDR3 comprises 16 residues. In DNA form, the CDR3 reads TGTGCCAGCAGGAAACGAAGCGGGGGGGCCGAGAATGAGCAGTTCTTC. It translates to CASRKRSGGAENEQFF.

In this sample, this clone turned up a few times. The chain couples TRBV10-3 to TRBJ1-6; D may be TRBD1 (6 bases). V was clipped by 4 bases and J by 5 bases, with 9 bases between them. The CDR3 has 14 amino acids. The V gene's germline CDR1 is ENHRY and CDR2 SYGVKD. This CDR3 is CAISVDSNNSPLHF. The CDR3 nucleotides read TGTGCCATCAGTGTGGACAGTAATAATTCACCCCTCCACTTT.

The rearrangement links TRBV15 to TRBJ2-5; TRBD1 agrees at 8 bases. This CDR3 is 14 amino acids long. Per germline, CDR1 LNHNV and CDR2 YYDKDF (reference sequence). The trim removed 0 bases at V and 3 bases at J, leaving 0 bases unmatched. The CDR3, as DNA: TGTGCCACCAGCAGAGAGACAGGGGAAGAGACCCAGTACTTC. Its translation: CATSRETGEETQYF.

The chain recombines TRBV11-2 with TRBJ2-5; unclear D gene. Trimming left V 5 bases short and J 3 bases short, with 10 bases between. This CDR3 is 13 amino acids long. Germline assignment: CDR1 SGHAT and CDR2 FQNNGV. The CDR3 is CASSHSPEETQYF. The CDR3 bases are TGTGCCAGCAGCCACTCGCCCGAAGAGACCCAGTACTTC.

The chain couples TRBV4-3 to TRBJ1-2, with D hard to call. Germline-derived CDR1 and CDR2 are LGHNA and YSLEER. The CDR3 has 15 amino acids. Trimming left V 0 bases short and J 4 bases short, with 12 bases between. This CDR3 reads CASSQDTRSVYGYTF. In DNA, the CDR3 is TGCGCCAGCAGCCAAGATACACGGAGCGTCTATGGCTACACCTTC.

The chain is built from TRBV7-2 and TRBJ2-1; 8 bases line up with TRBD2. V shed 0 bases, J shed 4 bases, and the junction held 5 bases outside the gene matches. Looked up from germline, CDR1 is SGHTA and CDR2 is FQGNSA. The CDR3 contains 16 residues. The CDR3 DNA sequence: TGTGCCAGCAGCTTAGCGGGCGGGGGGAATTACAATGAGCAGTTCTTC. It codes for CASSLAGGGNYNEQFF.

This clone appeared a single time. The V call is TRBV7-9, the J call TRBJ1-2, with TRBD1 identical over 9 bases. This CDR3 spans 14 amino acids. J lost 4 bases, V lost 7 bases, and 7 bases had no gene match. The germline V gene encodes CDR1 SEHNR and CDR2 FQNEAQ (reference sequence). The CDR3 protein is CASTLGQGTYGYTF. For the CDR3, the DNA is TGTGCCAGCACCCTGGGACAGGGAACCTATGGCTACACCTTC.

The genes are TRBV3-1 (or the pseudogene TRBV3-2) and TRBJ1-2, with 9 bases identical to TRBD1. The length of the CDR3 is 14 residues. The V gene end was trimmed by 3 bases and the J gene end by 6 bases; junction bases not matched to a gene: 5. Germline CDR1 is LGHDT and CDR2 is YNNKEL (reference sequence). In DNA form, the CDR3 reads TGTGCCAGCAGCCAGCTACAGGGGGCAGATGGCTACACCTTC. It is translated as CASSQLQGADGYTF.

This chain joins TRBV25-1 and TRBJ1-5; 8 nucleotides agree with TRBD1. The CDR3 is 14 amino acids. With V trimmed by 4 bases and J by 5 bases, 4 bases remained unmatched. The V gene's germline CDR1 is MGHDK and CDR2 SYGVNS. The CDR3 sequence is CASSGTGNHQPQHF. In DNA, the CDR3 is TGTGCCAGCAGTGGGACAGGGAACCATCAGCCCCAGCATTTT.

The chain carries TRBV7-9 and TRBJ1-1; D remains ambiguous. V was trimmed by 6 bases and J by 5 bases, leaving 10 bases between them. The CDR3 is 12 residues long. Germline V gene data show CDR1 as SEHNR and CDR2 as FQNEAQ (reference sequence). This CDR3 is CASSHPRTEAFF. The CDR3 DNA reads as TGTGCCAGCAGTCACCCTCGGACTGAAGCTTTCTTT.

This rearrangement joins TRBV7-9 to TRBJ1-4; possible D gene TRBD1, 5 bases. Germline loops: CDR1 SEHNR, CDR2 FQNEAQ (reference sequence). The CDR3 is 15 residues long. V gave up 2 bases and J gave up 9 bases, with 16 bases separating them. In nucleotides, the CDR3 is TGTGCCAGCAGCTTACGCGGGGAGGCAGGGCAAAAACTGTTTTTT. This sequence encodes CASSLRGEAGQKLFF.

The chain combines TRBV4-2 with TRBJ1-2, with 7 bases identical to TRBD1. Trimming removed 2 bases from V and 2 bases from J; junction bases left unmatched: 5. Germline assignment: CDR1 LGHNA and CDR2 YNFKEQ. The CDR3 extends over 15 amino acids. The CDR3 reads CASSQKGAGNYGYTF. CDR3 DNA: TGTGCCAGCAGCCAAAAGGGGGCCGGAAACTATGGCTACACCTTC.

This clone was counted only a few times. V usage is TRBV6-6 and J usage is TRBJ1-5; 7 bases are a match to TRBD1. CDR1 and CDR2 (germline): MNHNY, SVGAGI (reference sequence). This CDR3 region has 17 residues. V shed 5 bases and J 4 bases; nucleotides not matched to a gene: 14. The CDR3 coding sequence is TGTGCCAGCAGTCCAAATCCCCCCGGGACAGCTAATCAGCCCCAGCATTTT. It translates to CASSPNPPGTANQPQHF.